These 23 T cell receptor beta chains share one sample of origin, sequenced in a study of shared clonotypes between healthy human individuals. The repertoire was sequenced with immunoSEQ multiplex PCR; TCRdb's copy has only in-frame clones and lacks some. The sample holds hundreds of thousands of clones, around three quarters seen once. Sequencing was carried out using memory CD4+ T cells sorted from blood. The subset: CD45RA-negative fraction. The source of these receptors is a woman aged 25 to 39 in good health.

A word on this clone: This could be a read error, since a much larger clone is one nucleotide away. V is TRBV5-1 and J is TRBJ2-1, with TRBD2 matching 10 bases. V lost 4 bases and J lost 4; bases outside the gene matches: 5. The CDR3 sequence is 15 residues long. Germline V gives CDR1 SGHRS, CDR2 YFSETQ. The CDR3 nucleotides read TGCGCCAGCAGCATGGCTAGCGGGGGATACAATGAGCAGTTCTTC. Protein product: CASSMASGGYNEQFF. Complete variable domain (other parts from reference TRBV5-1 and TRBJ2-1): KAGVTQTPRYLIKTRGQQVTLSCSPISGHRSVSWYQQTPGQGLQFLFEYFSETQRNKGNFPGRFSGRQFSNSRSEMNVSTLELGDSALYLCASSMASGGYNEQFFGPGTRLTVL.

This clone was seen a few times. This chain uses TRBV7-9 with TRBJ1-3, with D perhaps matching TRBD1 (5 bases). Trimming shortened V by 5 bases and J by 0 bases, and 14 bases separated the two germline ends. CDR1 and CDR2 from the germline V gene are SEHNR and FQNEAQ (reference sequence). The CDR3 is 16 amino acids. The CDR3 is CASSPRDPSSGNTIYF. Here the CDR3 DNA reads TGTGCCAGCAGCCCTCGGGACCCGAGCTCTGGAAACACCATATATTTT.

This clone was found a few times. Other DNA sequences of this sample code for an identical CDR3. The chain uses TRBV7-9 and TRBJ2-3, with 9 positions matching TRBD1. The CDR3 totals 15 residues. Germline V gives CDR1 SEHNR, CDR2 FQNEAQ (reference sequence). The ends lost 3 bases at V and 6 bases at J; junction bases unmatched: 7. DNA for the CDR3: TGTGCCAGCAGCTTGGGTTCCACAGGGGGCGATACGCAGTATTTT. This gives the protein CASSLGSTGGDTQYF.

The genes are TRBV13 and TRBJ2-3; D is ambiguous. In germline, CDR1 is PRHDT, CDR2 FYEKMQ (reference sequence). This CDR3 has 15 residues. Trimming removed 4 bases at V and 1 base at J, with 12 bases between. DNA for the CDR3: TGTGCCAGCAGCTATAGGGCCTCAGGCACAGATACGCAGTATTTT. This gives the protein CASSYRASGTDTQYF.

The chain couples TRBV6-1 to TRBJ1-4; no firm D call. The germline CDR1 and CDR2 sequences are MNHNS and SASEGT. Trimming shortened V by 11 bases and J by 1 base, and 17 bases separated the two germline ends. The CDR3 has 15 amino acids. The CDR3 loop is CAASTLLGTNEKLFF. The CDR3 nucleotides are TGTGCCGCCAGCACTCTCCTTGGAACTAATGAAAAACTGTTTTTT.

CDR3 sequence: CASIELAGDIQYF. For the CDR3, the DNA is TGTGCCAGCATCGAACTAGCGGGAGACATTCAGTACTTC. This chain links TRBV2 with TRBJ2-4, with 11 bases aligning to TRBD2. The CDR3 sequence is 13 residues long. The V segment lost 7 bases and the J segment 8 bases; nucleotides outside the gene matches: 4. Germline values: CDR1 SNHLY, CDR2 FYNNEI.

This clone showed up just a few times. This sequence joins TRBV5-1 and TRBJ1-1; weak D call: TRBD1 (5 bases). In germline, CDR1 is SGHRS, CDR2 YFSETQ. Between the trimmed V and J ends, which lost 0 bases and 0 bases, there was a span of 15 bases. This CDR3 has 17 residues. The CDR3 region is CASSLEFAGQLNTEAFF. CDR3 nucleotide sequence: TGCGCCAGCAGCTTGGAATTTGCGGGGCAACTGAACACTGAAGCTTTCTTT.

V and J are TRBV2 and TRBJ1-1; no firm D call. Germline CDR1 and CDR2: SNHLY and FYNNEI. This CDR3 contains 12 residues. V was cut by 6 bases and J by 4 bases, with 9 bases left in between. The CDR3 nucleotides are TGTGCCAGCAGGGGAATGGGCACTGAAGCTTTCTTT. Its translation is CASRGMGTEAFF.

The chain is built from TRBV11-2 and TRBJ2-1; weak D call: TRBD2 (6 bases). CDR1 is SGHAT and CDR2 is FQNNGV in the germline V gene. This CDR3 region has 13 residues. Trimming removed 7 bases from V and 5 bases from J, with 12 bases in between. In DNA, the CDR3 is TGTGCCAGCAACGAGTGGAGGGACAATGAGCAGTTCTTC. Amino acids: CASNEWRDNEQFF.

About this clone: Other DNA sequences in this sample translate to the same CDR3. The chain has TRBV28 and TRBJ1-2; D may be TRBD1 (5 bases). Germline CDR1 reads MDHEN; CDR2 reads SYDVKM. V lost 3 bases, J lost 5 bases, and 13 bases lay in between. CDR3 length: 14 residues. Written as DNA, the CDR3 is TGTGCCAGCAGTTTGAGCGGGGGAGGGTATGGCTACACCTTC. Its protein product is CASSLSGGGYGYTF.

The chain uses TRBV5-8 and TRBJ2-7, with 9 bases aligning to TRBD2. V gave up 4 bases and J gave up 3 bases; unmatched junction bases: 8. The germline CDR1 and CDR2 sequences are SGHTS and YDEGEE. The CDR3 consists of 15 residues. Here the CDR3 DNA reads TGTGCCAGCAGCCTTAGCGGGGGATACCTCTACGAGCAGTACTTC. Its translation: CASSLSGGYLYEQYF.

Here the CDR3 reads CASSGGGEQFF. The CDR3 region has the DNA TGTGCCAGCAGCGGGGGCGGGGAGCAGTTCTTC. This chain connects TRBV6-5 to TRBJ2-1, with D perhaps being TRBD1 or TRBD2 (6 bases each). Trimming took 6 bases from V and 10 from J, leaving 10 bases between them. CDR3 size: 11 residues. CDR1 and CDR2 (germline): MNHEY, SVGAGI.

This rearrangement joins TRBV6-5 to TRBJ2-5; 8 bases agree with TRBD1. V lost 5 bases to trimming and J lost 14 bases; unmatched junction nucleotides: 13. There are 13 residues in the CDR3. Germline CDR1 and CDR2: MNHEY and SVGAGI. The CDR3 loop reads CASSEGQGARDYF. CDR3 nucleotides: TGTGCCAGCAGTGAAGGACAGGGAGCGCGGGATTACTTC.

The chain uses TRBV29-1 and TRBJ2-3; tentatively, D is TRBD1 (5 bases). This CDR3 is built from 12 residues. Trimming left V 4 bases short and J 2 bases short, with 7 bases between. CDR1 and CDR2 from the germline V gene are SQVTM and ANQGSEA. DNA of the CDR3: TGCAGCGTTGTGGACAACACAGATACGCAGTATTTT. Encoded protein: CSVVDNTDTQYF.

CDR3 in DNA: TGTGCCAGCAGCTGGAAGGGGGGCAGGAATGGTTCGGAGGGCTACACCTTC. As protein: CASSWKGGRNGSEGYTF. The chain links TRBV11-2 to TRBJ1-2, with D maybe TRBD1 (6 bases). This CDR3 is built from 17 residues. Trimming took 4 bases from V and 8 from J, leaving 26 bases between them. The V gene's germline CDR1 is SGHAT and CDR2 FQNNGV.

This clone was observed a single time. V and J are TRBV11-2 and TRBJ2-1; D possibly matches TRBD1 or TRBD2 (5 bases each). Germline V gene sequence: CDR1 SGHAT, CDR2 FQNNGV. The CDR3 totals 16 residues. Trimming cost V 6 bases and J 4 bases, with 19 bases left between them. The CDR3 sequence is CASSLNAWGGYNEQFF. CDR3 in DNA: TGTGCCAGCAGTTTGAATGCTTGGGGCGGGTACAATGAGCAGTTCTTC.

V is TRBV6-5 and J is TRBJ1-1; 7 bases are shared with TRBD1. Germline CDR1 is MNHEY and CDR2 is SVGAGI. The CDR3 runs 14 residues. V shed 4 bases, J shed 3 bases, and the junction held 5 bases outside the gene matches. CDR3 sequence reads: CASSSQRGHTEAFF. In nucleotides, the CDR3 is TGTGCCAGCAGTTCCCAGAGGGGGCACACTGAAGCTTTCTTT.

The gene calls are TRBV9 and TRBJ2-1, with 11 bases lining up with TRBD2. Germline CDR1 and CDR2: SGDLS and YYNGEE. This CDR3 has 17 residues. Losses at the gene ends were 0 bases for V and 9 bases for J; bases not matched to a gene: 11. This CDR3 reads CASSVGLTTSGKGEQFF. The CDR3 DNA reads as TGTGCCAGCAGCGTAGGTTTGACGACTAGCGGGAAGGGTGAGCAGTTCTTC.

The chain recombines TRBV5-1 with TRBJ2-7, with TRBD1 matching over 7 bases. CDR1 SGHRS and CDR2 YFSETQ come from the germline V gene. This CDR3 has 13 amino acids. J gave up 1 base and V 5 bases, and 3 bases lay outside the gene matches. CDR3 sequence: CASRGDSSYEQYF. The DNA for the CDR3 is TGCGCCAGCAGAGGGGACAGTTCCTACGAGCAGTACTTC.

This chain connects TRBV2 to TRBJ1-2; D not resolved. Germline CDR1 and CDR2: SNHLY and FYNNEI. The CDR3 has 15 amino acids. Trimming pared 6 bases from V and 0 bases from J, leaving 14 bases between. In DNA, the CDR3 is TGTGCCAGCAGACGTCAGTTCGTCGCTAACTATGGCTACACCTTC. Its protein product is CASRRQFVANYGYTF.

This clone was counted once. This chain uses TRBV7-2 with TRBJ2-5, with 11 bases that match TRBD1. Trimming cost V 5 bases and J 1 base; bases outside gene matches: 12. The CDR3 sequence is 18 residues long. Germline CDR1 reads SGHTA; CDR2 reads FQGNSA. CDR3 residues: CASSNALRGTGGQETQYF. CDR3 DNA: TGTGCCAGCAGCAACGCTCTGAGGGGGACAGGGGGCCAAGAGACCCAGTACTTC.

The V call is TRBV7-6, the J call TRBJ1-1; the D gene is possibly TRBD1 (6 bases). The CDR3 contains 15 residues. CDR1 and CDR2 (germline): SGHVS, FNYEAQ. Trimming stripped 5 bases from V and 0 bases from J, with 13 bases between. This chain's CDR3 is CASSRSGGMNTEAFF. CDR3 nucleotide sequence: TGTGCCAGCAGCAGGTCCGGGGGCATGAACACTGAAGCTTTCTTT.

J is TRBJ2-1 and V is TRBV28, with 8 bases that match TRBD2. The CDR3 loop spans 17 amino acids. Germline V CDR1 and CDR2: MDHEN, SYDVKM. With V trimmed by 3 bases and J by 9 bases, 16 bases remained unmatched. In DNA form, the CDR3 reads TGTGCCAGCAGTTTCGGTCTAGCGGGCCTCAACGTGGGTGAGCAGTTCTTC. Translated, it gives CASSFGLAGLNVGEQFF. The full variable domain, its missing parts supplied by reference TRBV28 and TRBJ2-1, is DVKVTQSSRYLVKRTGEKVFLECVQDMDHENMFWYRQDPGLGLRLIYFSYDVKMKEKGDIPEGYSVSREKKERFSLILESASTNQTSMYLCASSFGLAGLNVGEQFFGPGTRLTVL.